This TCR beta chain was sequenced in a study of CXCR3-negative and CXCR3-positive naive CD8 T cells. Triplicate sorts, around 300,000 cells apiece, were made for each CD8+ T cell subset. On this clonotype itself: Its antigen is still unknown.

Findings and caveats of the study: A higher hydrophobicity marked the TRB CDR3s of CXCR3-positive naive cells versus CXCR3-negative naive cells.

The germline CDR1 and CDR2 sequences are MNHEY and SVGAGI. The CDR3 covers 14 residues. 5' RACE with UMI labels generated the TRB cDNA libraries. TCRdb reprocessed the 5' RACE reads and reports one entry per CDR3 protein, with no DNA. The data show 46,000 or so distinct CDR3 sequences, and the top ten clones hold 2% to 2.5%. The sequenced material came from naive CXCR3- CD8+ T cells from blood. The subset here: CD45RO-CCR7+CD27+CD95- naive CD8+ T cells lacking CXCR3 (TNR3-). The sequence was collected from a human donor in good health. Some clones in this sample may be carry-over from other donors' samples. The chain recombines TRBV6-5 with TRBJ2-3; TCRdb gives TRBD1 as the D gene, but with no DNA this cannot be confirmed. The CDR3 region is CASSFREFTDTQYF.